Shown below are 15 T cell receptor beta chains from a single sample sequenced in a study of blood T cell repertoires in COVID-19. The protocol was immunoSEQ multiplex PCR, while the TCRdb copy is restricted to in-frame clones and leaves out a portion. The data hold over 120,000 clones, with more than 75% observed a single time. Specimen: peripheral blood. Receptor source: a woman between 70 and 85 years old with COVID-19, enrolled during active disease.

The J gene is TRBJ1-1, the V gene TRBV6-1, with 8 bases fitting TRBD1. V was pared by 2 bases and J by 5 bases, with 1 base of the junction left unmatched. The CDR3 contains 13 residues. The germline V gene encodes CDR1 MNHNS and CDR2 SASEGT. In DNA form, the CDR3 reads TGTGCCAGCAGTGAACAGGGGGCAACTGAAGCTTTCTTT. This gives the protein CASSEQGATEAFF.

The chain carries TRBV19 and TRBJ2-2, with 7 bases aligning to TRBD1. This CDR3 has 16 amino acids. Looked up from germline, CDR1 is LNHDA and CDR2 is SQIVND (reference sequence). With 5 bases clipped from V and 6 bases from J, the junction kept 12 bases outside the gene matches. CDR3 region: CASSPYRGARPGELFF. CDR3 in DNA: TGTGCCAGTAGTCCATACAGGGGCGCCCGTCCCGGGGAGCTGTTTTTT.

The CDR3 here is CASSQGPQHF. As DNA, the CDR3 is TGTGCCAGCAGCCAGGGACCCCAGCATTTT. This chain joins TRBV28 and TRBJ1-5; tentatively, D is TRBD1 (5 bases). CDR1 is MDHEN, CDR2 SYDVKM, per germline. V was cut by 6 bases and J by 10 bases, with 7 bases left in between. This CDR3 comprises 10 residues.

CDR3 in DNA: TGTGCCAGCAGTAACAGACGGGACAGGGATATCAACGAGCAGTACTTC. This sequence encodes CASSNRRDRDINEQYF. The chain has TRBV2 and TRBJ2-7; 9 bases are shared with TRBD1. The CDR3 consists of 16 residues. Per the germline V gene, CDR1 is SNHLY and CDR2 is FYNNEI. V was clipped by 5 bases and J by 5 bases; unmatched bases: 13.

This chain links TRBV19 with TRBJ2-2, with D perhaps TRBD2 (6 bases). CDR3 size: 15 residues. The germline CDR1 and CDR2 sequences are LNHDA and SQIVND (reference sequence). The V and J ends lost 11 bases and 6 bases respectively, with 22 bases between them. The DNA for the CDR3 is TGTGCCGCCCTTTCCGGGGGAGGTTGGGCCGGGGAGCTGTTTTTT. Protein product: CAALSGGGWAGELFF.

This chain links TRBV6-5 with TRBJ1-2; TRBD1 is a possible D gene (6 bases). V lost 6 bases, J lost 8 bases, and 19 bases lay in between. Germline V lookup: CDR1 MNHEY, CDR2 SVGAGI. The CDR3 contains 14 residues. DNA for the CDR3: TGTGCCAGCAGACGACAGGAATCGTCTCGGGGCTACACCTTC. Protein product: CASRRQESSRGYTF.

This clone was seen once. This chain joins TRBV2 and TRBJ1-6; D perhaps matches TRBD1 (6 bases). The CDR3 is 14 residues long. V gave up 7 bases and J gave up 7 bases, with 14 bases separating them. From germline, CDR1 is SNHLY and CDR2 FYNNEI. CDR3: CASKGHDENSPLHF. In DNA form, the CDR3 reads TGTGCCAGCAAGGGACATGATGAAAATTCACCCCTCCACTTT.

For the CDR3, the DNA is TGTGCCAGCAGCTTGGGGCAGGTCTTAGCTAACTATGGCTACACCTTC. It encodes CASSLGQVLANYGYTF. The V gene is TRBV5-6, the J gene TRBJ1-2; D gene ambiguous. Germline V gene sequence: CDR1 SGHDT, CDR2 YYEEEE. Trimming cost V 0 bases and J 0 bases, with 12 bases left between them. The CDR3 runs to 16 residues.

CDR3 sequence (DNA): TGTGCCAGCAGCCAATTGGGGGGGAGCACTGAAGCTTTCTTT. Its protein is CASSQLGGSTEAFF. The genes are TRBV3-1 (or the pseudogene TRBV3-2) and TRBJ1-1; maybe TRBD1 (5 bases). The V and J ends lost 2 bases and 4 bases respectively, with 11 bases between them. The CDR3 is 14 residues long. CDR1 and CDR2 (germline): LGHDT, YNNKEL (reference sequence).

The chain links TRBV6-5 to TRBJ2-3; possibly TRBD1 for D (7 bases). Between the trimmed V and J ends, which lost 6 bases and 0 bases, there was a span of 13 bases. CDR3 length: 15 amino acids. Per germline, CDR1 MNHEY and CDR2 SVGAGI. The CDR3 DNA is TGTGCCAGCAGGGGGGGACAGCTTAGCACAGATACGCAGTATTTT. Its protein is CASRGGQLSTDTQYF.

The count of this clone is one. The V call is TRBV18, the J call TRBJ1-6, with 10 bases matching TRBD1. The junction had 8 bases not matched to a gene; V was cut back by 3 bases and J by 9 bases. The CDR3 extends over 16 amino acids. The germline CDR1 and CDR2 sequences are KGHSH and LQKENI. The CDR3 loop reads CASSPRPGQGFSPLHF. DNA for the CDR3: TGTGCCAGCTCACCGAGACCGGGACAGGGGTTTTCACCCCTCCACTTT.

This clone has a single count. This chain's CDR3 is CASRTGTFFRNQPQHF. CDR3 in DNA: TGCGCCAGCAGGACCGGGACTTTCTTCCGCAATCAGCCCCAGCATTTT. The chain recombines TRBV10-1 with TRBJ1-5, with a weak D call TRBD1 (5 bases). V was cut by 6 bases and J by 2 bases, with 17 bases left in between. Germline V gene data show CDR1 as WNHNN and CDR2 as SYGVQD (reference sequence). The CDR3 covers 16 residues.

This clone was seen once. The rearrangement links TRBV9 to TRBJ1-1; D possibly corresponds to TRBD1 (6 bases). CDR1 is SGDLS and CDR2 is YYNGEE in the germline V gene. The CDR3 runs to 15 residues. Trimming stripped 4 bases from V and 0 bases from J, with 13 bases between. Here the CDR3 reads CASSPGGFMNTEAFF. Written as DNA, the CDR3 is TGTGCCAGCAGCCCGGGGGGCTTCATGAACACTGAAGCTTTCTTT.

The chain joins TRBV11-2 to TRBJ2-2, with D tentatively TRBD2 (5 bases). The CDR3 consists of 17 residues. V dropped 3 bases and J dropped 6 bases, with 20 bases sitting between them. Looked up from germline, CDR1 is SGHAT and CDR2 is FQNNGV. The CDR3 loop reads CASSLIPGIQRAGELFF. CDR3 sequence (DNA): TGTGCCAGCAGCTTGATCCCCGGGATCCAAAGGGCCGGGGAGCTGTTTTTT.

The chain is built from TRBV19 and TRBJ1-3, with D possibly TRBD1 on 6 matching bases. The CDR3 runs 14 residues. Trimming pared 11 bases from V and 0 bases from J, leaving 14 bases between. Germline V gives CDR1 LNHDA, CDR2 SQIVND (reference sequence). The chain's CDR3 is CAGKDSASGNTIYF. CDR3 nucleotides: TGTGCCGGAAAGGACAGCGCCTCTGGAAACACCATATATTTT.